The TCR beta chain described here comes from a study of blood T cell repertoires in COVID-19. Looking at the study overall: The United States, Italy and Spain were the sources of the acute and convalescent COVID-19 samples. The cDNA or gDNA used as material had been derived from T cells, B-cell-depleted T cells, or PBMCs.

The germline CDR1 and CDR2 sequences are SQVTM and ANQGSEA. The CDR3 contains 14 residues. Trimming pared 1 base from V and 4 bases from J, leaving 13 bases between. Original analysis: It was from reference gene primer amplification that nucleated cell counts were estimated. Sequenced by immunoSEQ multiplex PCR; TCRdb stores in-frame clones only, minus some. V, J and clone size are those of that table, while D and trimming were read from the DNA. In the table there are nearly 100,000 clones, 75% to 90% of which are singletons. The origin of this receptor is a man older than 75 with acute or convalescent COVID-19. The sequenced material came from peripheral blood. J is TRBJ1-2 and V is TRBV29-1, with a tentative D call TRBD1 (5 bases). DNA for the CDR3: TGCAGCGTTGAAGGGCAGGGTTGGGGCTATGGCTACACCTTC. This encodes CSVEGQGWGYGYTF.